This entry concerns a single T cell receptor beta chain. Punch biopsies of lesional scalp, plus peripheral blood, were taken from alopecia areata patients. The length of the CDR3 is 14 residues. Deletions cut 5 bases from V and 0 bases from J, with 12 bases between. Germline CDR1 and CDR2: SQVTM and ANQGSEA. This specimen belongs to a study of CD8+ T cells in alopecia areata. Extracted from the samples, RNA was reverse transcribed into cDNA to serve as the sequencing template. Using immunoSEQ multiplex PCR, the repertoire was profiled, and TCRdb retains in-frame clones only, with some absent. The repertoire holds around 160,000 clones, with 45% to 60% as singletons.

The sequence was collected from a human donor with alopecia areata. Sequencing was carried out using CD4+ T cells sorted from blood. This chain connects TRBV29-1 to TRBJ2-3; D unclear. The CDR3 region has the DNA TGCAGCGTTTCCCCCCTACTAAGCACAGATACGCAGTATTTT. This sequence encodes CSVSPLLSTDTQYF.